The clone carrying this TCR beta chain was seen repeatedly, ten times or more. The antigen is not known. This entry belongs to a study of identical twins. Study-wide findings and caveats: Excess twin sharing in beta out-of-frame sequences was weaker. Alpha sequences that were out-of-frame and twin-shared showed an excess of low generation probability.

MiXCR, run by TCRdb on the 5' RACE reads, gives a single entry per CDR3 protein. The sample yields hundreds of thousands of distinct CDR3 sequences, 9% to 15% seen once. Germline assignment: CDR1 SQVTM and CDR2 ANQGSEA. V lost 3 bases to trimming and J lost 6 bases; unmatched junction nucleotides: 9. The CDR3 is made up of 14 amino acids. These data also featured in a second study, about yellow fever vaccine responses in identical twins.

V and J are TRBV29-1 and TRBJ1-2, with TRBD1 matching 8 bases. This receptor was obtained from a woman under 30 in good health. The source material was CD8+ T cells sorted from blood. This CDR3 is CSVDPGQGPNGYTF. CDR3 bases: TGCAGCGTTGACCCCGGACAGGGCCCCAATGGCTACACCTTC.